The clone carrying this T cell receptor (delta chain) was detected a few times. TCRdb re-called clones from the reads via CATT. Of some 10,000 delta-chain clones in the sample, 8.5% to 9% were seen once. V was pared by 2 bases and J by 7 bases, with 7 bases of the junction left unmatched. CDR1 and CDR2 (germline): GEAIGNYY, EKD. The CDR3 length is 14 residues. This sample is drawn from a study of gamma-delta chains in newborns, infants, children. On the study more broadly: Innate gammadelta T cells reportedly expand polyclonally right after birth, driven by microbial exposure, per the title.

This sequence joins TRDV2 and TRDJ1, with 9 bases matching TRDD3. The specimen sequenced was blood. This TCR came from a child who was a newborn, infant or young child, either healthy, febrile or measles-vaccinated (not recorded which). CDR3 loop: CACDIAGGWGKLIF. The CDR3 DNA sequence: TGTGCCTGTGACATAGCTGGGGGATGGGGTAAACTCATCTTT.